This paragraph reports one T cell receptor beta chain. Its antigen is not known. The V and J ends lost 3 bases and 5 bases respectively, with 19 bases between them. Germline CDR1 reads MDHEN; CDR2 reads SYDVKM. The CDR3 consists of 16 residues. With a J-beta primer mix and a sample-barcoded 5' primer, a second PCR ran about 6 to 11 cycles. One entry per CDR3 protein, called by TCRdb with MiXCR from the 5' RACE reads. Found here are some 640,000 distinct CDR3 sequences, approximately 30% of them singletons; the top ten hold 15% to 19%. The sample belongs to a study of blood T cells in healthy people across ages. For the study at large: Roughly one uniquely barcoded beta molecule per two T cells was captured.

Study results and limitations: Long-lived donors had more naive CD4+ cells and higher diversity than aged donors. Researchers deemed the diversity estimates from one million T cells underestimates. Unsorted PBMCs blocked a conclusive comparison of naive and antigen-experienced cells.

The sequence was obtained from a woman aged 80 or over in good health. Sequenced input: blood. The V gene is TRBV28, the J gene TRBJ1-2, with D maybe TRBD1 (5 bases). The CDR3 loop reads CASSFKRGSGIYGYTF. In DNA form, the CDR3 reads TGTGCCAGCAGTTTTAAGAGGGGATCGGGGATTTATGGCTACACCTTC.